This T cell receptor (beta chain) was identified in a study of CD8 T cells in Susac syndrome. Roughly 0.45 to 1 ug RNA was reverse transcribed with random hexamers. TCRdb analysed the immunoSEQ multiplex PCR reads with MiXCR anew, one entry per CDR3 protein. The table records fewer than 150,000 distinct CDR3 sequences, 94% of them present only once. Germline values: CDR1 SGHRS, CDR2 YFSETQ. V lost 4 bases and J lost 6; bases outside the gene matches: 6. This CDR3 region has 13 residues. The receptor was isolated from a human donor in good health. The V gene is TRBV5-1, the J gene TRBJ2-7; TRBD1 aligns across 8 bases. The sample taken for sequencing was CD8+ T cells from PBMCs. The CDR3 spells CASSVRQGLEQYF. In nucleotides, the CDR3 is TGCGCCAGCAGCGTGCGACAGGGGCTCGAGCAGTACTTC.